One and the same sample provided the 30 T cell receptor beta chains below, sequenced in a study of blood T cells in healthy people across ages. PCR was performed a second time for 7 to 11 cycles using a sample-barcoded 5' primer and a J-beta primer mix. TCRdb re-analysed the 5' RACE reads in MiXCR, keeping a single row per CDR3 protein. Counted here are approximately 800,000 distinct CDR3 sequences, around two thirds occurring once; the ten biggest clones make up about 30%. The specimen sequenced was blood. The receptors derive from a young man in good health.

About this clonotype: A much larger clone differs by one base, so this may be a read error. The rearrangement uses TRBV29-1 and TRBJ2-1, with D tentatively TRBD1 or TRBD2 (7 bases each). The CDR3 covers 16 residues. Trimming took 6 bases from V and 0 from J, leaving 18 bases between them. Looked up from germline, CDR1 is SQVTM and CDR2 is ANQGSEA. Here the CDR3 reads CSVTGWAGASYNEQFF. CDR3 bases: TGCAGCGTGACAGGGTGGGCGGGGGCCTCCTACAATGAGCAGTTCTTC.

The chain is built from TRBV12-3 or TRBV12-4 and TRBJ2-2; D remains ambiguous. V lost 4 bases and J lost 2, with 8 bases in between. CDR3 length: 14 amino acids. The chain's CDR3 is CASSSNLNTGELFF. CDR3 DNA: TGTGCCAGCAGTTCGAATCTCAACACCGGGGAGCTGTTTTTT.

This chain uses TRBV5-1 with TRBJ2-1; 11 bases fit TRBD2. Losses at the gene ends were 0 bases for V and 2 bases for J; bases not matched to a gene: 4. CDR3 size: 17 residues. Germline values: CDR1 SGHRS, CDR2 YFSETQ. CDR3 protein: CASSLVLAGGTYNEQFF. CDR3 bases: TGCGCCAGCAGCTTGGTGCTAGCGGGGGGAACCTACAATGAGCAGTTCTTC.

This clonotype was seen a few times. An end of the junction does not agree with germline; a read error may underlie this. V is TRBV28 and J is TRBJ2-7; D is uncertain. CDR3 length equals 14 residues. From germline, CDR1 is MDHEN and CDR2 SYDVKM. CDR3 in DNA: TGTGCCAGCATTTTACCGGGCCCCGCTGCCGAGCAGTACTTC. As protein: CASILPGPAAEQYF.

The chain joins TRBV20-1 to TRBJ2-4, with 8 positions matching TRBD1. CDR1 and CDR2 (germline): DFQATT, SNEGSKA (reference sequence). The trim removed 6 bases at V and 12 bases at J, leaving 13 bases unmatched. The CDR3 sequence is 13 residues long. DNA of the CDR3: TGCAGTGCGCACCGCGCGACAGGGGTAAATCAGTACTTC. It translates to CSAHRATGVNQYF.

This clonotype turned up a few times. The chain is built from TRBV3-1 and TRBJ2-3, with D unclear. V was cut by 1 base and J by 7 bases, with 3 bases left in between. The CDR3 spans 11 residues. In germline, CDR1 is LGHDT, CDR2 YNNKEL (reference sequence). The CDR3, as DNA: TGTGCCAGCAGCCAAGTCAATACGCAGTATTTT. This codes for CASSQVNTQYF.

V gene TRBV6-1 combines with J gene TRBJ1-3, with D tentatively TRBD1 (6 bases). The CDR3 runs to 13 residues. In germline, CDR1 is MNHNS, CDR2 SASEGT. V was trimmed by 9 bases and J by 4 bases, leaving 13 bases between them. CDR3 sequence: CARGGSEGNTIYF. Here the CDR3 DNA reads TGTGCCAGGGGGGGCAGCGAAGGAAACACCATATATTTT.

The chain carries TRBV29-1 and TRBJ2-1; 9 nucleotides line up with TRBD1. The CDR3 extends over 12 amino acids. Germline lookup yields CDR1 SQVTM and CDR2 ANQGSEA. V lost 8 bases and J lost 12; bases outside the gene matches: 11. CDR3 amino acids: CSSGTGSDGQFF. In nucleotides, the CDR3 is TGCAGCTCGGGGACAGGGTCGGATGGGCAGTTCTTC.

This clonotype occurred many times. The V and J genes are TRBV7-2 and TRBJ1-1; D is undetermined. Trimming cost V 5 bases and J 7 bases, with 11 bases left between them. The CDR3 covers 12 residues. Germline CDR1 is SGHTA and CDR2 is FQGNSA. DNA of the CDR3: TGTGCCAGCAGCCCTGCCTCACGTGAAGCTTTCTTT. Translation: CASSPASREAFF.

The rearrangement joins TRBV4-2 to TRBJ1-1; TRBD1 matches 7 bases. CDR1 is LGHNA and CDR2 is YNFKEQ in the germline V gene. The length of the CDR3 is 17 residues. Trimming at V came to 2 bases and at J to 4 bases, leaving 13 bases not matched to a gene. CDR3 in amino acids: CASSQRYPLTGSTEAFF. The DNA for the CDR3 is TGTGCCAGCAGCCAAAGGTACCCCTTGACAGGGAGCACTGAAGCTTTCTTT.

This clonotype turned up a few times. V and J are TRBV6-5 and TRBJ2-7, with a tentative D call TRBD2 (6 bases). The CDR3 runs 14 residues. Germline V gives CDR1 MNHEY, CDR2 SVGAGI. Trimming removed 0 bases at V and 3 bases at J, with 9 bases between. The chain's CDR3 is CASSYSRGGYEQYF. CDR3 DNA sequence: TGTGCCAGCAGTTACTCGCGGGGAGGCTACGAGCAGTACTTC.

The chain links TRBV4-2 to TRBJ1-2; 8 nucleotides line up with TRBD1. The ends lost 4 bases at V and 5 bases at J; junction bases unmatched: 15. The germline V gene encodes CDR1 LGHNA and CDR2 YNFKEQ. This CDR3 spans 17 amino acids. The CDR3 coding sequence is TGTGCCAGCAGCCCGGGATTAGGACAGGGATTGGGGTATGGCTACACCTTC. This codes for CASSPGLGQGLGYGYTF.

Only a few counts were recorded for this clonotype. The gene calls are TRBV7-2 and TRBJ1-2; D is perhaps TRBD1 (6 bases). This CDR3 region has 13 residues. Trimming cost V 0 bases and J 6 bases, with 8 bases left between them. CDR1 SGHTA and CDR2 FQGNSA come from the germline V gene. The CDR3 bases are TGTGCCAGCAGCTTAGCGGGGGGCGATGGCTACACCTTC. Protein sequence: CASSLAGGDGYTF.

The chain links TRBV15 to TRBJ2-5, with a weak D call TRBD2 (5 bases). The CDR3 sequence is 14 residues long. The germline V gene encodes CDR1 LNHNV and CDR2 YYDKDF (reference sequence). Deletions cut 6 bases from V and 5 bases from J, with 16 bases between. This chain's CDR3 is CATSVRVVRETQYF. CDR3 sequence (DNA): TGTGCCACCAGTGTGAGGGTGGTGCGGGAGACCCAGTACTTC.

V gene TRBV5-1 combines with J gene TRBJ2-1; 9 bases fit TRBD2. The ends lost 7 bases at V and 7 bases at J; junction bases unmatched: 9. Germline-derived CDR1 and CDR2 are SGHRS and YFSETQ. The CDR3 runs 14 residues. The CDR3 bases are TGCGCCAGCGGCACCGGGACTAGCACGAATGAGCAGTTCTTC. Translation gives CASGTGTSTNEQFF.

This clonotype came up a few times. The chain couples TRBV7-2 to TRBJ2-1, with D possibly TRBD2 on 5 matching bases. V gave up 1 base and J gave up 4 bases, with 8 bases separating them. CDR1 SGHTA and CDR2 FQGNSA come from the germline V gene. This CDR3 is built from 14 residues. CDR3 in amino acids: CASSLDLAYNEQFF. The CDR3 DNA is TGTGCCAGCAGCTTAGATCTAGCTTACAATGAGCAGTTCTTC.

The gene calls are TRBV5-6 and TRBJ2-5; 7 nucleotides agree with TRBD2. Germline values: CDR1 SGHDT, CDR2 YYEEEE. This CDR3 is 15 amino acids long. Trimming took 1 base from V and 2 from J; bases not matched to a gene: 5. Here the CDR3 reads CASSLISGVQETQYF. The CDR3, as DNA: TGTGCCAGCAGCTTGATCAGCGGGGTACAAGAGACCCAGTACTTC.

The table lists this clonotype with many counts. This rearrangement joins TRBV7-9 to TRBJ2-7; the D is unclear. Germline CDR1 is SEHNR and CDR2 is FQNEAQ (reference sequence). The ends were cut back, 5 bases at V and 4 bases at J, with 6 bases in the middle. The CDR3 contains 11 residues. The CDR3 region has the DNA TGTGCCAGCAGCCCTCAATACGAGCAGTACTTC. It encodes CASSPQYEQYF.

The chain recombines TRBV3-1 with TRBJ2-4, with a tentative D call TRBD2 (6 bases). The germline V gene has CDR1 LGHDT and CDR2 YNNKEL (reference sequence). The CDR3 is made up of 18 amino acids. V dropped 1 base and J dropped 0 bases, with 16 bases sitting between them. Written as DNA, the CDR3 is TGTGCCAGCAGCCAAGTCACGCGGGGAGCTCTAGCCAAAAACATTCAGTACTTC. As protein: CASSQVTRGALAKNIQYF.

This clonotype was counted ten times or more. The CDR3 DNA is TGTGCCAGCAGCACTAGCGGGGGCACACCTAGCACAGATACGCAGTATTTT. It encodes CASSTSGGTPSTDTQYF. The chain has TRBV9 and TRBJ2-3; 11 bases align to TRBD2. The CDR3 runs 17 residues. Germline lookup yields CDR1 SGDLS and CDR2 YYNGEE. The V segment lost 4 bases and the J segment 0 bases; nucleotides outside the gene matches: 7. Full variable domain (rest looked up from reference TRBV9 and TRBJ2-3): DSGVTQTPKHLITATGQRVTLRCSPRSGDLSVYWYQQSLDQGLQFLIQYYNGEERAKGNILERFSAQQFPDLHSELNLSSLELGDSALYFCASSTSGGTPSTDTQYFGPGTRLTVL.

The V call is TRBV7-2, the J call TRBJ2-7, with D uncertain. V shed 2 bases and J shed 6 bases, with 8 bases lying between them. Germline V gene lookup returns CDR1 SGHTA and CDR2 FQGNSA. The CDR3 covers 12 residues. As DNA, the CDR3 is TGTGCCAGCAGCTTATTTACAGTCGAGCAGTACTTC. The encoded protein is CASSLFTVEQYF.

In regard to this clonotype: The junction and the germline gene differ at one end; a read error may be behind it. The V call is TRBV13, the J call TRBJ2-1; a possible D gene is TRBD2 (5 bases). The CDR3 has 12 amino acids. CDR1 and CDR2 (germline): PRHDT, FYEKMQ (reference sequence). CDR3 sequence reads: CTSSLVSGELFF. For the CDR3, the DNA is TGTACCAGCAGCTTAGTTTCCGGGGAGCTGTTCTTC.

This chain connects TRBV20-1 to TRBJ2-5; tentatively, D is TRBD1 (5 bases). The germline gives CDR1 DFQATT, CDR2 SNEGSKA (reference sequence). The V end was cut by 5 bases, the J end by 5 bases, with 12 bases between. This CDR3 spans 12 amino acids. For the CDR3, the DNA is TGCAGTGCTGCAGGGTTTTTGGAGACCCAGTACTTC. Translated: CSAAGFLETQYF.

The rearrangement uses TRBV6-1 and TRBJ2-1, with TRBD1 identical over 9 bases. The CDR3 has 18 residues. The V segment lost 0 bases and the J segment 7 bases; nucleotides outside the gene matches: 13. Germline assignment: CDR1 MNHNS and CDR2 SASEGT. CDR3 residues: CASSEAHGGTGKGNEQFF. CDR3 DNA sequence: TGTGCCAGCAGTGAAGCGCATGGGGGGACAGGGAAGGGAAATGAGCAGTTCTTC.

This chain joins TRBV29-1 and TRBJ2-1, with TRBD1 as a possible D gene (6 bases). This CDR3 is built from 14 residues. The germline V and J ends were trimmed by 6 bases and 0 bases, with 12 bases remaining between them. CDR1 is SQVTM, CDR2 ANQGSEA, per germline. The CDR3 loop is CSVNVQGSYNEQFF. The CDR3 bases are TGCAGCGTGAACGTACAGGGCTCCTACAATGAGCAGTTCTTC.

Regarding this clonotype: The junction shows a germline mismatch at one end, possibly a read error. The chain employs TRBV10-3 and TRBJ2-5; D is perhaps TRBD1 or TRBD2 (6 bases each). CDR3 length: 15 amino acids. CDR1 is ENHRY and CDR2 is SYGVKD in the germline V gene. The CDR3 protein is CATSESGAQKETQYF. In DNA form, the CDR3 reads TGTGCCACCAGTGAGTCGGGGGCCCAGAAAGAGACCCAGTACTTC.

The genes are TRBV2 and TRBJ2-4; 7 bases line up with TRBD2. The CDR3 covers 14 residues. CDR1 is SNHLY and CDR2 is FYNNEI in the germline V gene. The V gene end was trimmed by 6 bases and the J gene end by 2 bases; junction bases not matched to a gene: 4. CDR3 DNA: TGTGCCAGCAGAGTGACTAGCTCCAAAAACATTCAGTACTTC. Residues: CASRVTSSKNIQYF.

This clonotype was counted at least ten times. CDR3 in amino acids: CATRLGETQYF. The CDR3 nucleotides read TGTGCCACCCGGTTGGGGGAGACCCAGTACTTC. This chain links TRBV10-3 with TRBJ2-5; D is undetermined. The CDR3 runs to 11 residues. Germline V lookup: CDR1 ENHRY, CDR2 SYGVKD. V was shortened by 10 bases and J by 5 bases, with 11 bases between the two germline ends.

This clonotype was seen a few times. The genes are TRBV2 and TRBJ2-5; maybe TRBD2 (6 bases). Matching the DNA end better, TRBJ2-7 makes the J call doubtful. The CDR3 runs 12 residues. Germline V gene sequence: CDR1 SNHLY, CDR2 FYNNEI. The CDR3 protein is CASLGGSYEQYF. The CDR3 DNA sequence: TGTGCCAGCCTCGGAGGGAGCTACGAGCAGTACTTC.

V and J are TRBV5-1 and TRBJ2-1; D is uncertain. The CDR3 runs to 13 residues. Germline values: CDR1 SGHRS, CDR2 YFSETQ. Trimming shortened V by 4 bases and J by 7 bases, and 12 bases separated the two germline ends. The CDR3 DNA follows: TGCGCCAGCAGCCCCCGACTTGCAAATGAGCAGTTCTTC. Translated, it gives CASSPRLANEQFF.